Detailed here is one T cell receptor (beta chain). This entry is derived from a study of blood T cell repertoires in COVID-19. On the study more broadly: COVID-19 samples, acute and convalescent, were from the United States, Italy and Spain. Nucleic acid was either cDNA or gDNA, and it came from T cells, B-cell-depleted T cells, or PBMCs.

Germline CDR1 is KGHSH and CDR2 is LQKENI. V dropped 3 bases and J dropped 5; count of bases not matched to a gene: 7. This CDR3 is 15 amino acids long. Authors' processing steps: Reference gene primer amplification yielded estimated nucleated cell counts. Profiling relied on immunoSEQ multiplex PCR, and the TCRdb table lists in-frame clones only, not all of them. Clone size and V and J calls were adopted from that table, with D and trimming inferred from the DNA. The sample shows 65,000 to 90,000 clones, roughly nine tenths of them seen only once. The chain uses TRBV18 and TRBJ1-2; 9 nucleotides match TRBD1. This TCR was recovered from a woman in her 50s with active or convalescent COVID-19. The material sequenced was peripheral blood. CDR3 DNA: TGTGCCAGCTCACCTGACTGGACAGGGGAGTATGGCTACACCTTC. This codes for CASSPDWTGEYGYTF.